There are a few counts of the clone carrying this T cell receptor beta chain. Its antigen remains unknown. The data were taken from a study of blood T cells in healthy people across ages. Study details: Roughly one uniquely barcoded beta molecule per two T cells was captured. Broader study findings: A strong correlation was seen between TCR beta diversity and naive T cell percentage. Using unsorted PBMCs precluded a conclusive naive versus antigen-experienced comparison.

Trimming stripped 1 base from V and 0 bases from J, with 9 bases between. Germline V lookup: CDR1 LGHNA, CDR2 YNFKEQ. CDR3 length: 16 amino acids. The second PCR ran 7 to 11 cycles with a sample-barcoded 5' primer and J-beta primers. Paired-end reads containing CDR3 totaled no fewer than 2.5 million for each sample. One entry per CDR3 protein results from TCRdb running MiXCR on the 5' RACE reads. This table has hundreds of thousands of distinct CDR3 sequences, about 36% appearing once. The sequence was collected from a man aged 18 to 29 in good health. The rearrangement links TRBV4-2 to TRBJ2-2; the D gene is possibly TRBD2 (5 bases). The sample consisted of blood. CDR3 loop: CASSQAEGANTGELFF. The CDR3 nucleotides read TGTGCCAGCAGCCAAGCCGAGGGCGCGAACACCGGGGAGCTGTTTTTT.